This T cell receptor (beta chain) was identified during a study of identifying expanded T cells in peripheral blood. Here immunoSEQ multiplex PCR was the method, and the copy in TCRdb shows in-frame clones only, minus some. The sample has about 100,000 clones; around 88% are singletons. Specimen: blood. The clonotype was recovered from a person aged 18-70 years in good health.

DNA for the CDR3: TGTGCCTGGACCCAGGGGATCGGTGTGGCTTTCTTT. Protein product: CAWTQGIGVAFF. The J gene is TRBJ1-1, the V gene TRBV30; D possibly corresponds to TRBD1 (6 bases). The germline CDR1 and CDR2 sequences are GTSNPN and SVGIG (reference sequence). The CDR3 loop spans 12 amino acids. V lost 4 bases to trimming and J lost 11 bases, with 17 bases between them. Supplemented by reference TRBV30 and TRBJ1-1, the full variable domain reads SQTIHQWPATLVQPVGSPLSLECTVEGTSNPNLYWYRQAAGRGLQLLFYSVGIGQISSEVPQNLSASRPQDRQFILSSKKLLLSDSGFYLCAWTQGIGVAFFGQGTRLTVV.